This T cell receptor (beta chain) came from a study of T cell responses to AZD1222 COVID-19 vaccine (dated by TCRdb to the early 2020s). With respect to the entire study: TCR sequencing was performed for 230 to 250 trial participants, of whom around 210 were given two doses of AZD1222 and around 26 were given two doses of MenACWY control vaccine. Trial participants were enrolled by age into 18-55, 56-69 and 70-plus year subgroups, with roughly 160, 29 and 62 TCR-sequenced participants respectively.

In regard to this clone: This clone's antigen is unknown. No clone much larger than this one lies a single base away; base qualities are absent.

Looking up the germline V gene yields CDR1 SGDLS and CDR2 YYNGEE. From cysteine to phenylalanine, the CDR3 is 15 amino acids long. Of the read, only the CDR3 DNA is kept; its 45 bases are in frame from base 1. Cut back by 1 base and 0 bases, the V and J ends lie 11 bases apart. The CDR3 regions of human TCRbeta chains were analyzed by immunosequencing. Concerning the study's data processing: TCRs in the repertoires were compared against a reference library of SARS-CoV-2-specific TCRs that had been generated with the MIRA antigen-specificity platform. Breadth was defined as the fraction of unique TCRs that were SARS-CoV-2-associated, and depth was defined as the fraction of total T cells that were SARS-CoV-2-associated. Using the MIRA data, each spike-specific TCR was mapped to the spike region that the TCR reacts to and placed in a CD4 or CD8 class. Log10-transformed breadth and depth values were compared by one-way ANOVA with Sidak's multiple comparisons tests. TCRdb took this table from immuneACCESS and kept in-frame rearrangements with V and J called. Such tables lack part of the clones; where checked against another copy, unresolved V genes explain under half of the gap, and the rest is unexplained. V and J calls and clone size come straight from that table; D and trimming were deduced from the DNA. The sample yields some 120,000 clones; 85% to 95% were counted once. The ten top clones hold around 1.6% of the sample.

Overall study outcomes, separate from this receptor: After two AZD1222 doses, spike-specific TCR breadth and depth were significantly higher than at day 0 and than in MenACWY recipients. The whole spike protein was spanned by vaccine-associated CD4 TCRs, and dominant responses were seen in regions 160-218 and 743-854. Conclusions about previously exposed vaccinees are limited because only six or seven AZD1222 recipients were SARS-CoV-2 seropositive at baseline. No day 14 peak-response samples were available, so repertoires were characterized only after the peak T cell response. In the small 56-69-year group, the increase in depth fell short of significance, most likely because of low power. Most participants were white British and females outnumbered males, and the authors suggested that clonal diversity may have been underestimated. Reportedly, almost half of the unique spike-specific TCRs recognized epitopes lying outside the regions that are mutated in the B.1.351 and B.1.1.7 variants.

Read against the paper, the sample's time point label means: about 28 days (+/-7) after the second vaccine dose. AZD1222 recipients given second doses at about 4 weeks or at about 12 weeks were pooled, since spike-specific TCR depth and breadth were not found to differ between the two schedules. Vaccinee samples were obtained from the UK trials COV001 and COV002, which included a single-blind randomized controlled phase 2/3 trial of AZD1222 (ChAdOx1 nCoV-19) in healthy adults. For TCRbeta chain sequencing, PBMC samples were collected from trial participants at day 0 and at day 28 after the second dose.

The chain uses TRBV9 and TRBJ2-7; TRBD1 is a weak D gene call, 5 bases matching. This receptor was identified in an adult who received the AZD1222 COVID-19 vaccine. The sequenced sample was peripheral blood, obtained 28 days after the second AZD1222 dose. The encoded CDR3 is CASSVQGTNSYEQYF. Here is the DNA: TGTGCCAGCAGCGTACAGGGAACTAACTCCTACGAGCAGTACTTC.